These T cell receptor beta chains were read from a single sample in a study of breast tumors, draining lymph nodes, adjacent tissues. In TCRdb, the multiplex PCR reads were re-called with MiXCR into one record per CDR3 protein. The sample has about 270,000 distinct CDR3 sequences; roughly 31% are singletons. The sequencing input was axillary lymph node tissue. Every receptor here comes from a female donor with breast cancer. Some clones in this sample may be carry-over from other donors' samples. Both conserved end residues are part of each CDR3. Fields, in order: D gene, V gene, clone size, J gene, CDR3 protein, CDR3 DNA. A D gene is named only where the DNA matches it firmly. Clone size is not always given. Where it is, it says once, few, many or a class for expanded clones.

NA,TRBV12-3/TRBV12-4,many,TRBJ1-5,CASSFISRAQHF,TGTGCCAGCAGTTTCATTTCAAGGGCCCAGCATTTT
TRBD1,TRBV20-1,many,TRBJ2-7,CSAKDRSYEQYF,TGCAGTGCTAAGGACAGGTCCTACGAGCAGTACTTC
NA,TRBV10-1,once,TRBJ2-1,CAIDQRKYNEQCF,TGCGCCATCGACCAGCGGAAGTACAATGAGCAGTGCTTC
TRBD1,TRBV20-1,many,TRBJ2-2,CSAPSNRGAGELFF,TGCAGTGCCCCAAGCAACAGGGGCGCCGGGGAGCTGTTTTTT
NA,TRBV19,many,TRBJ1-2,CASSTQAGVANYGYTF,TGTGCCAGTAGTACCCAAGCAGGGGTTGCCAACTATGGCTACACCTTC
NA,TRBV3-1,many,TRBJ1-4,CASSLGDGNEKLFF,TGTGCCAGCAGCCTGGGGGACGGGAATGAAAAACTGTTTTTT
NA,TRBV29-1,many,TRBJ2-3,CSVEQLVITDTQYF,TGCAGCGTTGAACAGCTAGTGATCACAGATACGCAGTATTTT
NA,TRBV20-1,many,TRBJ2-5,CSARRQGGIETQYF,TGCAGTGCTAGGCGGCAGGGAGGAATAGAGACCCAGTACTTC
TRBD2,TRBV7-3,NA,TRBJ2-2,CASSLRAGGNTGELFF,TGTGCCAGCAGCTTAAGGGCGGGAGGGAACACCGGGGAGCTGTTTTTT
TRBD2,TRBV7-3,once,TRBJ2-5,CASSSGLAGGGTQYF,TGTGCCAGCAGCTCAGGACTAGCGGGAGGGGGGACCCAGTACTTC
TRBD2,TRBV27,NA,TRBJ2-7,CASSLWRESYEQYF,TGTGCCAGCAGTCTCTGGCGGGAGTCCTACGAGCAGTACTTC
NA,TRBV11-1,many,TRBJ2-2,CASSSHHPGELFF,TGTGCCAGCAGCTCGCATCACCCCGGGGAGCTGTTTTTT
TRBD2,TRBV6-4,NA,TRBJ2-1,CASSDSGLAGHNEQFF,TGTGCCAGCAGTGACTCGGGACTAGCGGGTCACAATGAGCAGTTCTTC
TRBD2,TRBV20-1,NA,TRBJ2-4,CSLLGSGRAPGGIQYF,TGCAGCCTCCTGGGTAGCGGGAGGGCCCCAGGAGGCATTCAGTACTTC
TRBD2,TRBV4-3,many,TRBJ2-5,CASSPIAGEVETQYF,TGCGCCAGCAGCCCGATAGCGGGAGAGGTGGAGACCCAGTACTTC
NA,TRBV20-1,many,TRBJ2-5,CSAQQDAQETQYF,TGCAGTGCTCAGCAGGACGCACAAGAGACCCAGTACTTC
NA,TRBV6-1,many,TRBJ2-5,CASSEARGGTQYF,TGTGCCAGCAGTGAAGCACGGGGCGGGACCCAGTACTTC
NA,TRBV6-6,NA,TRBJ2-1,CASSYPTTASIHNEQFF,TGTGCCAGCAGCTACCCAACCACTGCTAGCATCCACAATGAGCAGTTCTTC
NA,TRBV11-2,many,TRBJ2-7,CASSFPGNYEQYF,TGTGCCAGCAGCTTCCCAGGGAACTACGAGCAGTACTTC
NA,TRBV7-7,NA,TRBJ2-5,CAIGGRDQETQYF,TGTGCTATTGGGGGCCGTGACCAAGAGACCCAGTACTTC
NA,TRBV3-1,NA,TRBJ1-1,CASSHHTGNTEAFF,TGTGCCAGCAGCCACCACACAGGGAACACTGAAGCTTTCTTT
TRBD2,TRBV2,many,TRBJ2-1,CASGTSGNNEQFF,TGTGCCAGCGGGACTAGCGGGAATAATGAGCAGTTCTTC
NA,TRBV30,NA,TRBJ2-1,CAWSRGGVRPEQFF,TGTGCCTGGAGCAGGGGTGGGGTGAGGCCTGAGCAGTTCTTC
NA,TRBV27,few,TRBJ2-5,CASRYKYQETQYF,TGTGCCAGCAGGTACAAGTACCAAGAGACCCAGTACTTC
TRBD2,TRBV9,NA,TRBJ2-7,CASSPGLAGGNQYF,TGTGCCAGCAGCCCGGGACTAGCGGGAGGAAATCAGTACTTC
NA,TRBV2,NA,TRBJ2-5,CAGQTDETQYF,TGTGCTGGACAGACAGATGAGACCCAGTACTTC
NA,TRBV18,once,TRBJ2-7,CASSGAAGSTEQYF,TGTGCCAGCTCAGGGGCCGCGGGGTCTACAGAGCAGTACTTC
TRBD1,TRBV7-3,many,TRBJ2-5,CASSLTAGTGYETQYF,TGTGCCAGCAGCTTAACGGCCGGGACAGGGTATGAGACCCAGTACTTC